This T cell receptor beta chain is from a study of Ad26.COV2.S vaccination and SARS-CoV-2 variants. Findings and caveats of the study: Placebo and vaccine recipients had non-spike TCR breadth that was similar.

Repertoires were generated with immunoSEQ multiplex PCR, while TCRdb's copy carries only in-frame clones and drops some. The repertoire holds a few hundred thousand clones, roughly 84% seen once, with roughly 3.1% in the top ten. Points on this clone: Antigen specificity is unknown.

Treatment specified: some 19 received Ad26.COV2.S at low or high dose, single or two shots; 5 received placebo; per-sample allocation not given. Sampling happened 63 days after the first vaccine or placebo injection. The clonotype originates from a person aged 18-65 years who received the Ad26.COV2.S COVID-19 vaccine or a placebo. The starting material was peripheral blood, obtained in a trial of Ad26.COV2.S vaccine versus placebo.

In DNA form, the CDR3 reads TGTGCCAGCAGCGTAGCATACAATGAGACCCATGGCTACACCTTC. Encoded protein: CASSVAYNETHGYTF. V gene TRBV9 combines with J gene TRBJ1-2; D remains ambiguous. This CDR3 region has 15 residues. Trimming took 0 bases from V and 6 from J, leaving 15 bases between them. Germline loops: CDR1 SGDLS, CDR2 YYNGEE.